These T cell receptor beta chains were read from a single sample in a study of blood T cell repertoires in COVID-19. The method was immunoSEQ multiplex PCR; TCRdb's version includes in-frame clones alone and lacks a portion of them. The table shows around 83,000 clones, with 75% to 90% occurring only once. The sample was peripheral blood. The origin of the receptors is a man aged 70 or older with active or convalescent COVID-19. The CDR3 runs from the conserved cysteine through the conserved F or W. D genes are given only for firm matches. Rows may omit the clone size; those that give it use once, few, many or a size class.

.	TRBV18	.	TRBJ1-2	TGTGCCAGCTCACCCCCACTACTGGACTATGGCTACACCTTC	CASSPPLLDYGYTF
.	TRBV27	.	TRBJ2-2	TGTGCCAGCAGCATCAAAACCTTCACCGGGACACCGAACACCGGGGAGCTGTTTTTT	CASSIKTFTGTPNTGELFF
TRBD1	TRBV30	.	TRBJ1-4	TGTGCCTGGAGTGTTCTGACAGGGCCAAATGAAAAACTGTTTTTT	CAWSVLTGPNEKLFF
TRBD1	TRBV19	.	TRBJ1-5	TGTGCCAGTAGTACGACAGGGATCCAGCCCCAGCATTTT	CASSTTGIQPQHF
.	TRBV10-2	.	TRBJ2-1	TGCGCCAGCAGCGCCTCCAGTGAGCAGTTCTTC	CASSASSEQFF
.	TRBV28	.	TRBJ1-1	TGTGCCAGCAGTTCCCCGCTGCTGGGCAGGCGGGACACTGAAGCTTTCTTT	CASSSPLLGRRDTEAFF
TRBD1	TRBV19	once	TRBJ1-5	TGTGCCAGTAGTCCCGCCCCAGGGGGCATACAGCCCCAGCATTTT	CASSPAPGGIQPQHF
.	TRBV18	.	TRBJ1-5	TGTGCCAGCTCACCACAGGGACTAGCGGATCAGCCCCAGCATTTT	CASSPQGLADQPQHF
.	TRBV7-2	.	TRBJ2-1	TGTGCCAGCAGCTTAGCGCGTCTGACAGAGTACAATGAGCAGTTCTTC	CASSLARLTEYNEQFF
TRBD1	TRBV11-2	.	TRBJ1-2	TGTGCCAGCAGCATAGGACAGGGGACTGTCTATGGCTACACCTTC	CASSIGQGTVYGYTF
.	TRBV18	once	TRBJ1-2	TGTGCCAGCTCACCACCTGGGAGTAACTATGGCTACACCTTC	CASSPPGSNYGYTF